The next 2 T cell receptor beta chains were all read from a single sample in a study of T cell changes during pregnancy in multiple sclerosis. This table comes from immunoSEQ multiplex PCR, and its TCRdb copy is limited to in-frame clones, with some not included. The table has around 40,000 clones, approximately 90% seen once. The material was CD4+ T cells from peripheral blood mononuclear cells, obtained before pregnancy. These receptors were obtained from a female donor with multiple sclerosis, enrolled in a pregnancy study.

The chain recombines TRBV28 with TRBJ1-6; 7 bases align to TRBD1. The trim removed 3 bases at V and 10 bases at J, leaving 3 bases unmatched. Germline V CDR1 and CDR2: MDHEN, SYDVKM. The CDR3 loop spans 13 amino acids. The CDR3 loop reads CASSLNRGSPLHF. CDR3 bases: TGTGCCAGCAGTTTGAACAGGGGATCACCCCTCCACTTT.

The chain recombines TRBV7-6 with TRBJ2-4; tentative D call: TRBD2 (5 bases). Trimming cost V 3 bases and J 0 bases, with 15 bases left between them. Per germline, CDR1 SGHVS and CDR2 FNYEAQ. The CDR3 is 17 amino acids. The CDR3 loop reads CASSLSPRGLAKNIQYF. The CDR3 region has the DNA TGTGCCAGCAGCTTGAGTCCCAGAGGGTTAGCCAAAAACATTCAGTACTTC. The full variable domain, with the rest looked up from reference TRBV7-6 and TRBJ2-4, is GAGVSQSPRYKVTKRGQDVALRCDPISGHVSLYWYRQALGQGPEFLTYFNYEAQQDKSGLPNDRFSAERPEGSISTLTIQRTEQRDSAMYRCASSLSPRGLAKNIQYFGAGTRLSVL.